A single sample gave rise to the 31 T cell receptor beta chains below, sequenced in a study of T cell responses to AZD1222 COVID-19 vaccine (dated by TCRdb to 2020 to 2023). Receptor amplification or capture employed the immunoSEQ multiplex PCR assay. In its TCRdb copy, this immuneACCESS table keeps in-frame sequences only and misses some clones. Where compared with another copy, unresolved V genes explain less than half of these, and the others have no known cause. This sample holds over 110,000 clones; more than 85% were observed only once. Around 5.1% of the sample comes from the top ten. Explained via the paper, the time point label denotes: baseline before first vaccination. Sequences were derived from peripheral blood, sampled on day 0 of AZD1222 vaccination. The receptors were gathered from an adult in good health.

The CDR3 loop reads CASSTSGENTEAFF. In nucleotides, the CDR3 is TGTGCCAGCAGCACCTCGGGGGAGAACACTGAAGCTTTCTTT. V usage is TRBV11-3 and J usage is TRBJ1-1, with D possibly being TRBD1 (5 bases). The length of the CDR3 is 14 residues. CDR1 is SGHNT, CDR2 YENEEA, per germline. The V end lost 5 bases, the J end lost 1 base, and 11 bases lay between the germline ends. Together with reference TRBV11-3 and TRBJ1-1, the CDR3 gives the full variable domain: EAGVVQSPRYKIIEKKQPVAFWCNPISGHNTLYWYLQNLGQGPELLIRYENEEAVDDSQLPKDRFSAERLKGVDSTLKIQPAELGDSAVYLCASSTSGENTEAFFGQGTRLTVV.

The CDR3 region is CASSGYGTSGRILNSGANVLTF. CDR3 nucleotides: TGTGCCAGCAGCGGATACGGGACTAGCGGACGAATCTTAAACTCTGGGGCCAACGTCCTGACTTTC. The V and J genes are TRBV9 and TRBJ2-6, with 11 bases matching TRBD2. V shed 3 bases and J 0 bases; nucleotides not matched to a gene: 17. CDR1 SGDLS and CDR2 YYNGEE come from the germline V gene. This CDR3 has 22 amino acids.

V and J are TRBV29-1 and TRBJ2-2; D is unresolved. The germline CDR1 and CDR2 sequences are SQVTM and ANQGSEA. This CDR3 has 12 residues. V was pared by 4 bases and J by 6 bases, with 9 bases between. The CDR3 sequence: CSVVERPGELFF. CDR3 nucleotides: TGCAGCGTTGTAGAGAGGCCCGGGGAGCTGTTTTTT.

The chain uses TRBV5-4 and TRBJ2-1; D is possibly TRBD1 or TRBD2 (5 bases each). The CDR3 covers 15 residues. The germline V gene encodes CDR1 SGHNT and CDR2 YYREEE (reference sequence). Trimming shortened V by 0 bases and J by 7 bases, and 14 bases separated the two germline ends. CDR3 sequence: CASSLERDEYNEQFF. CDR3 nucleotide sequence: TGTGCCAGCAGCTTGGAACGGGACGAGTATAATGAGCAGTTCTTC. The complete variable domain, with remaining parts taken from reference TRBV5-4 and TRBJ2-1, reads ETGVTQSPTHLIKTRGQQVTLRCSSQSGHNTVSWYQQALGQGPQFIFQYYREEENGRGNFPPRFSGLQFPNYSSELNVNALELDDSALYLCASSLERDEYNEQFFGPGTRLTVL.

The chain employs TRBV5-1 and TRBJ2-2, with D maybe TRBD1 (5 bases). The CDR3 is 14 amino acids. Deletions cut 2 bases from V and 7 bases from J, with 12 bases between. Per germline, CDR1 SGHRS and CDR2 YFSETQ. The CDR3 protein is CASSFGHPGGELFF. The CDR3, as DNA: TGCGCCAGCAGCTTCGGACACCCCGGCGGGGAGCTGTTTTTT.

The chain carries TRBV19 and TRBJ1-2; D is unclear. The CDR3 loop spans 14 amino acids. The V end was cut by 6 bases, the J end by 8 bases, with 19 bases between. Germline loops: CDR1 LNHDA, CDR2 SQIVND (reference sequence). The CDR3 protein is CASSADFISGGYTF. CDR3 in DNA: TGTGCCAGTAGCGCCGACTTCATTTCTGGGGGCTACACCTTC.

The chain recombines TRBV7-2 with TRBJ1-4; TRBD1 matches 10 bases. J gave up 8 bases and V 5 bases, and 11 bases lay outside the gene matches. The germline V gene has CDR1 SGHTA and CDR2 FQGNSA. The CDR3 has 16 amino acids. The CDR3 coding sequence is TGTGCCAGCAGCGATAGTCGACAGGGGGCTGGAGAAAAACTGTTTTTT. Amino acids: CASSDSRQGAGEKLFF. The entire variable domain, with the rest obtained from reference TRBV7-2 and TRBJ1-4, is as follows: GAGVSQSPSNKVTEKGKDVELRCDPISGHTALYWYRQSLGQGLEFLIYFQGNSAPDKSGLPSDRFSAERTGGSVSTLTIQRTQQEDSAVYLCASSDSRQGAGEKLFFGSGTQLSVL.

This chain uses TRBV5-4 with TRBJ2-5, with a tentative D call TRBD2 (6 bases). The CDR3 consists of 13 residues. V gave up 4 bases and J gave up 5 bases, with 12 bases separating them. Germline CDR1 is SGHNT and CDR2 is YYREEE (reference sequence). The CDR3 DNA reads TGTGCCAGCAGCCGAGCGGGCGGGGAGACCCAGTACTTC. It encodes CASSRAGGETQYF.

The CDR3 region has the DNA TGCGCCAGCAGCTTGGCCCAGGCCGGGCCCAGCGAGCAGTACTTC. Protein: CASSLAQAGPSEQYF. The chain combines TRBV5-1 with TRBJ2-7; D is unclear. V lost 0 bases and J 6 bases, leaving 16 bases between the germline ends. The germline V gene has CDR1 SGHRS and CDR2 YFSETQ. The CDR3 runs to 15 residues.

The chain carries TRBV7-9 and TRBJ2-3, with D perhaps TRBD1 (7 bases). The CDR3 totals 14 residues. Germline V gene data show CDR1 as SEHNR and CDR2 as FQNEAQ (reference sequence). Trimming cost V 5 bases and J 2 bases, with 11 bases left between them. Written as DNA, the CDR3 is TGTGCCAGCAGCCTCAGGGGGGACACAGATACGCAGTATTTT. This sequence encodes CASSLRGDTDTQYF.

This clone was seen a single time. V and J are TRBV7-8 and TRBJ2-5, with 8 bases fitting TRBD2. The CDR3 is made up of 15 amino acids. Germline assignment: CDR1 SGHVS and CDR2 FQNEAQ. Trimming cost V 5 bases and J 3 bases; bases outside gene matches: 8. Here the CDR3 reads CASSVGDSGEETQYF. The CDR3 nucleotides read TGTGCCAGCAGCGTAGGGGATAGCGGGGAAGAGACCCAGTACTTC.

The chain employs TRBV28 and TRBJ2-7; D ambiguous. Trimming stripped 6 bases from V and 2 bases from J, with 5 bases between. Germline values: CDR1 MDHEN, CDR2 SYDVKM. The CDR3 is made up of 11 amino acids. In nucleotides, the CDR3 is TGTGCCAGCAGGGGCGCCTACGAGCAGTACTTC. This encodes CASRGAYEQYF.

The chain is built from TRBV4-3 and TRBJ2-7; no firm D call. V was clipped by 0 bases and J by 0 bases, with 9 bases between them. Germline V lookup: CDR1 LGHNA, CDR2 YSLEER. The CDR3 length is 15 residues. DNA of the CDR3: TGCGCCAGCAGCCAAGAGGTCGGGCACTCCTACGAGCAGTACTTC. Translation gives CASSQEVGHSYEQYF.

The chain recombines TRBV2 with TRBJ1-6; D may be TRBD1 (6 bases). Germline CDR1 reads SNHLY; CDR2 reads FYNNEI. The V and J ends lost 10 bases and 7 bases respectively, with 14 bases between them. The CDR3 has 13 amino acids. The CDR3 DNA reads TGTGCCACTGCGGACAGAGTGAATTCACCCCTCCACTTT. Its translation: CATADRVNSPLHF.

The chain links TRBV7-2 to TRBJ1-3; D is ambiguous. Looked up from germline, CDR1 is SGHTA and CDR2 is FQGNSA. The V end lost 3 bases, the J end lost 0 bases, and 6 bases lay between the germline ends. The CDR3 has 14 amino acids. The CDR3 loop reads CASSFRASGNTIYF. The CDR3 bases are TGTGCCAGCAGCTTCCGGGCCTCTGGAAACACCATATATTTT.

The chain links TRBV5-6 to TRBJ2-3; tentative D call: TRBD1 (6 bases). Trimming took off 1 base at V and 2 bases at J, with 8 bases between the two ends. The CDR3 loop spans 14 amino acids. Germline lookup yields CDR1 SGHDT and CDR2 YYEEEE. The CDR3 sequence is CASSLQGHTDTQYF. For the CDR3, the DNA is TGTGCCAGCAGCTTGCAGGGGCACACAGATACGCAGTATTTT.

CDR3 amino acids: CSVAHSAPYEQYF. The CDR3 nucleotides are TGCAGCGTTGCCCACTCCGCCCCCTACGAGCAGTACTTC. This rearrangement joins TRBV29-1 to TRBJ2-7, with D unresolved. The CDR3 length is 13 residues. Per the germline V gene, CDR1 is SQVTM and CDR2 is ANQGSEA. V dropped 4 bases and J dropped 2 bases, with 12 bases sitting between them.

V usage is TRBV9 and J usage is TRBJ1-3, with no clear D. The CDR3 extends over 13 amino acids. The V gene's germline CDR1 is SGDLS and CDR2 YYNGEE. The V end was cut by 4 bases, the J end by 2 bases, with 7 bases between. The chain's CDR3 is CASSSSPGNTIYF. The CDR3 coding sequence is TGTGCCAGCAGCTCGAGTCCTGGAAACACCATATATTTT.

This sequence joins TRBV5-1 and TRBJ1-2; D gene ambiguous. The ends were cut back, 3 bases at V and 1 base at J, with 7 bases in the middle. The CDR3 is made up of 13 amino acids. Germline V gene lookup returns CDR1 SGHRS and CDR2 YFSETQ. In DNA form, the CDR3 reads TGCGCCAGCAGCTCACAAGTTAACTATGGCTACACCTTC. Protein: CASSSQVNYGYTF.

V usage is TRBV6-2 or TRBV6-3 and J usage is TRBJ2-3; maybe TRBD2 (7 bases). The V gene lost 2 bases and the J gene lost 7 bases, with 19 bases spanning the gap. The CDR3 consists of 16 residues. CDR1 MNHEY and CDR2 SVGEGT come from the germline V gene. CDR3 coding DNA: TGTGCCAGCAGTTACAGAGGACTAGGGGGAAGAAATACGCAGTATTTT. This translates into CASSYRGLGGRNTQYF.

This clone was seen only once. The V gene is TRBV7-2, the J gene TRBJ2-3; 7 bases fit TRBD2. The CDR3 spans 16 residues. Germline V gives CDR1 SGHTA, CDR2 FQGNSA. Trimming took 2 bases from V and 6 from J; bases not matched to a gene: 11. The CDR3 nucleotides read TGTGCCAGCAGCTTAAGGGCGGGAGTCCGGGGGGATACGCAGTATTTT. This codes for CASSLRAGVRGDTQYF.

The genes are TRBV21-1 and TRBJ1-1; the D segment call TRBD1 is taken from the table without a DNA check. TRBV21-1 is assigned pseudogene status. This CDR3 has 11 residues. CDR3 sequence: CASFPGREAFF. The CDR3 DNA reads as TGTGCCAGCTTCCCAGGGCGTGAAGCTTTCTTT.

To note about this clone: One end of the junction does not line up with germline, which may come from a read error. Here the CDR3 DNA reads TGTGCCAGCAGCCTCGGGGGGACCTATAATGAGCAGTTCTTC. Translation gives CASSLGGTYNEQFF. The chain uses TRBV11-3 and TRBJ2-1; 7 bases are shared with TRBD2. The CDR3 is made up of 14 amino acids. The germline V gene has CDR1 SGHNT and CDR2 YENEEA.

This clone was seen just once. The chain uses TRBV15 and TRBJ2-3, with unresolved D. The CDR3 spans 12 residues. Germline V gene lookup returns CDR1 LNHNV and CDR2 YYDKDF (reference sequence). V lost 5 bases and J 2 bases, leaving 5 bases between the germline ends. CDR3 in amino acids: CATSGSTDTQYF. The CDR3 DNA sequence: TGTGCCACCAGCGGGTCCACAGATACGCAGTATTTT.

The chain carries TRBV19 and TRBJ1-1; perhaps TRBD1 as D (5 bases). CDR3 length: 15 amino acids. Trimming left V 5 bases short and J 3 bases short, with 16 bases between. Germline-derived CDR1 and CDR2 are LNHDA and SQIVND (reference sequence). The CDR3 loop reads CASSSGPPGDTEAFF. The DNA for the CDR3 is TGTGCCAGTAGTTCGGGACCGCCGGGGGACACTGAAGCTTTCTTT.

The chain employs TRBV6-5 and TRBJ1-5, with D unclear. The germline CDR1 and CDR2 sequences are MNHEY and SVGAGI. CDR3 size: 15 residues. Trimming removed 0 bases at V and 3 bases at J, with 9 bases between. CDR3 nucleotide sequence: TGTGCCAGCAGTTACTCATATAGGGCCAATCAGCCCCAGCATTTT. This translates into CASSYSYRANQPQHF.

This chain uses TRBV27 with TRBJ1-3, with TRBD1 matching over 8 bases. CDR1 and CDR2 from the germline V gene are MNHEY and SMNVEV (reference sequence). The CDR3 totals 15 residues. After removal of 4 bases from V and 0 bases from J, the junction contained 2 bases not matched to a gene. CDR3 bases: TGTGCCAGCAGTTCTACAGGGGGCTCTGGAAACACCATATATTTT. It translates to CASSSTGGSGNTIYF.

V usage is TRBV6-2 or TRBV6-3 and J usage is TRBJ1-1; 7 nucleotides match TRBD1. The CDR3 consists of 14 residues. J was trimmed by 5 bases and V by 6 bases; bases with no gene match: 9. Germline V lookup: CDR1 MNHEY, CDR2 SVGEGT. As DNA, the CDR3 is TGTGCCAGCAGCTTTGGGGACAGCTGGACTGAAGCTTTCTTT. Its protein product is CASSFGDSWTEAFF.

The chain couples TRBV5-1 to TRBJ2-5; D not certain. This CDR3 comprises 15 residues. Between the trimmed V and J ends, which lost 0 bases and 5 bases, there was a span of 14 bases. Germline lookup yields CDR1 SGHRS and CDR2 YFSETQ. The CDR3 DNA follows: TGCGCCAGCAGCTTGGCCCCCCCGGCGCGGGAGACCCAGTACTTC. This translates into CASSLAPPARETQYF.

For the CDR3, the DNA is TGCGCCAGCAGCTTGAGGGGACAGGGTACGAATGAGCAGTTCTTC. Translation gives CASSLRGQGTNEQFF. The chain uses TRBV5-1 and TRBJ2-1, with 9 bases aligning to TRBD1. Germline loops: CDR1 SGHRS, CDR2 YFSETQ. The CDR3 is made up of 15 amino acids. Trimming cost V 1 base and J 7 bases; bases outside gene matches: 6.

This chain uses TRBV6-1 with TRBJ2-1; 8 nucleotides match TRBD2. CDR3 length: 15 residues. Looked up from germline, CDR1 is MNHNS and CDR2 is SASEGT. V trimming: 1 base; J trimming: 6 bases; junction bases outside the gene matches: 5. The CDR3 here is CASSEGSGTRNEQFF. The DNA of the CDR3 is TGTGCCAGCAGTGAAGGTAGCGGGACGCGCAATGAGCAGTTCTTC.